This T cell receptor beta chain emerged from a study of shared clonotypes between healthy human individuals. Selected positively for CCR7 and CD45RO-negative, naive CD8 cells excluded terminally differentiated effector memory CD45RA+ cells. The CDR3 is 13 residues long. With 8 bases removed from V and 4 bases from J, the gap between germline ends came to 15 bases. Germline values: CDR1 MNHNS, CDR2 SASEGT. Produced via immunoSEQ multiplex PCR; TCRdb's table is partial and in-frame only. The sample gives 1.5 million to 2.5 million clones, about 95% of which show up once; approximately 1.2% is in the top ten. Study results and limitations: Inspection by rarefaction showed sorted-subset sequencing to be incomplete despite large depth.

A remark on this clone: What it binds is unknown.

The sample comprised naive CD8+ T cells sorted from blood. This receptor was obtained from a man younger than 35 in good health. The chain joins TRBV6-1 to TRBJ2-7, with D unclear. Here the CDR3 DNA reads TGTGCCAGCGCCGTCGAAACCACATACGAGCAGTACTTC. It codes for CASAVETTYEQYF.